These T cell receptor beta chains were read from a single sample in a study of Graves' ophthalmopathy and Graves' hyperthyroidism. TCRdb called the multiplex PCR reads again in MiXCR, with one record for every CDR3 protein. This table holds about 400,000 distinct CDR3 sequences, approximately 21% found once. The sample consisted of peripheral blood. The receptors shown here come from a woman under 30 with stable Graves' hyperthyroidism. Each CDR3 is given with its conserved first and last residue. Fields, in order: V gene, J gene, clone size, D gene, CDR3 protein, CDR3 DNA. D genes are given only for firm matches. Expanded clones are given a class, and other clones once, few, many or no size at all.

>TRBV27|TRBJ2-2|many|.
CASSRFGGGRAGELFF
TGTGCCAGCAGCCGCTTCGGGGGAGGAAGGGCCGGGGAGCTGTTTTTT
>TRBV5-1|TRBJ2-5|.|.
CASSFKGDPRETQYF
TGCGCCAGCAGCTTTAAGGGGGACCCCCGGGAGACCCAGTACTTC
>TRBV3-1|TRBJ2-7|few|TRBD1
CASSQPGGASYEQYF
TGTGCCAGCAGCCAACCAGGGGGCGCCTCCTACGAGCAGTACTTC
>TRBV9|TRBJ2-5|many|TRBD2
CASSTGLAGRETQYF
TGTGCCAGCAGCACCGGACTAGCGGGAAGGGAGACCCAGTACTTC
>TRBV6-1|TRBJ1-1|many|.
CASSEARARTEAFF
TGTGCCAGCAGTGAAGCTAGGGCGAGAACTGAAGCTTTCTTT
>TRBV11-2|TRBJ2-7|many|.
CASSSSRAYEQYF
TGTGCCAGCAGCTCGTCCAGAGCCTACGAGCAGTACTTC
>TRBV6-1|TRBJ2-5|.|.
CASSPRRVETQYF
TGTGCCAGCAGCCCACGGAGGGTGGAGACCCAGTACTTC
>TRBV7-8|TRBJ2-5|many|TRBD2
CASSLLWGEGETQYF
TGTGCCAGCAGCTTACTATGGGGGGAGGGGGAGACCCAGTACTTC
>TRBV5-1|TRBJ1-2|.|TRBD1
CASSLAGTASYGYTF
TGCGCCAGCAGCTTGGCCGGGACAGCGAGCTATGGCTACACCTTC
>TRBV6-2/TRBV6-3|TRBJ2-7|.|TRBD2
CASSYAAPPSSGGSYEQYF
TGTGCCAGCAGTTACGCCGCCCCTCCATCTAGCGGGGGCTCCTACGAGCAGTACTTC
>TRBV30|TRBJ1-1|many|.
CAWSVQGDTEAFF
TGTGCCTGGAGTGTACAGGGTGACACTGAAGCTTTCTTT
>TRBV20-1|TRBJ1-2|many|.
CSDRHGTYGYTF
TGCAGTGACCGACACGGAACCTATGGCTACACCTTC